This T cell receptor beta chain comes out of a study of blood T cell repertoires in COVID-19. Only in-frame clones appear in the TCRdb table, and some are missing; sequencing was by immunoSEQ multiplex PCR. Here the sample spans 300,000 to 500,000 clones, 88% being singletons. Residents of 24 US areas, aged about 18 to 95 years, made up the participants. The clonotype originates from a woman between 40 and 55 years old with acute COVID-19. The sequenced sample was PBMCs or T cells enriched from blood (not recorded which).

The CDR3 reads CATSLHPSGSPDTQYF. As DNA, the CDR3 is TGTGCCACCAGCCTTCACCCGAGCGGGTCGCCAGATACGCAGTATTTT. V is TRBV15 and J is TRBJ2-3, with D perhaps TRBD2 (6 bases). The CDR3 totals 16 residues. CDR1 and CDR2 (germline): LNHNV, YYDKDF (reference sequence). Between the trimmed V and J ends, which lost 5 bases and 4 bases, there was a span of 19 bases.